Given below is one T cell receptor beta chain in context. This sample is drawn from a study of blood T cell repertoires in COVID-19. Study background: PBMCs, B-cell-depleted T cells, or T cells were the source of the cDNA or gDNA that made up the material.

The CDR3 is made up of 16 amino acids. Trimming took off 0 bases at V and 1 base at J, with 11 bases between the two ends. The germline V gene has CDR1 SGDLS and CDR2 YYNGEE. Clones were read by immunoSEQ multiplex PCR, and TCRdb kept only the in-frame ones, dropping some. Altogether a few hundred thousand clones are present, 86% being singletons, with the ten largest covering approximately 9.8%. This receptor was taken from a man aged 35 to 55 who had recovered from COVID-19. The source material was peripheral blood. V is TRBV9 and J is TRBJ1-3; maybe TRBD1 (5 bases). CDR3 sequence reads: CASSVAGGSSGNTIYF. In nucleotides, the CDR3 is TGTGCCAGCAGCGTAGCGGGGGGGAGTTCTGGAAACACCATATATTTT. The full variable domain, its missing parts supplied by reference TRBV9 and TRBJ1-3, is DSGVTQTPKHLITATGQRVTLRCSPRSGDLSVYWYQQSLDQGLQFLIQYYNGEERAKGNILERFSAQQFPDLHSELNLSSLELGDSALYFCASSVAGGSSGNTIYFGEGSWLTVV.